This T cell receptor beta chain was obtained from a study of cytomegalovirus exposure and HLA in healthy donors. The CDR3 contains 15 residues. CDR1 and CDR2 (germline): GTSNPN, SVGIG (reference sequence). V lost 3 bases and J lost 7; bases outside the gene matches: 11. PCR primers comprised 60 Vbeta and 13 Jbeta primers. Here immunoSEQ multiplex PCR was the method, and the copy in TCRdb shows in-frame clones only, minus some. Here the sample spans 65,000 to 75,000 clones, 68% being singletons. The sequencing input was PBMCs. The receptor was isolated from a woman in her 30s in good health and CMV-seronegative. The chain uses TRBV30 and TRBJ2-2; 7 positions agree with TRBD2. The CDR3 sequence is CAWSREERGYGELFF. CDR3 in DNA: TGTGCCTGGAGCCGGGAGGAGCGGGGATACGGGGAGCTGTTTTTT.